The 22 T cell receptor beta chains below all came from one sample that was sequenced in a study of T cells in Graves' hyperthyroidism and ophthalmopathy. Using RNA transcripts as the source, TCR beta CDR3 regions were amplified. TCR CDR3 underwent first-round RT-PCR with the HTBI primer set. TCRdb itself ran the multiplex PCR reads through MiXCR, one entry per CDR3 protein. The table lists hundreds of thousands of distinct CDR3 sequences, 38% of them singletons. Sample: blood. Receptor source: a man aged 18-30 years with Graves' hyperthyroidism.

The chain links TRBV5-1 to TRBJ2-2; D may be TRBD1 (5 bases). Germline assignment: CDR1 SGHRS and CDR2 YFSETQ. V was cut by 2 bases and J by 6 bases, with 14 bases left in between. This CDR3 region has 15 residues. The CDR3 reads CASSFRRGAPGELFF. For the CDR3, the DNA is TGCGCCAGCAGCTTTCGTAGGGGCGCCCCCGGGGAGCTGTTTTTT.

This clonotype was counted a few times. The rearrangement uses TRBV2 and TRBJ1-2; 8 bases agree with TRBD1. Per the germline V gene, CDR1 is SNHLY and CDR2 is FYNNEI. V lost 3 bases, J lost 2 bases, and 20 bases stayed unmatched. The CDR3 totals 20 residues. The CDR3, as DNA: TGTGCCAGCAGTGAGTCCGCCTTAACCGGGACAGGCTTTACCAACTATGGCTACACCTTC. This translates into CASSESALTGTGFTNYGYTF.

This clonotype was found once. The rearrangement links TRBV29-1 to TRBJ2-7; tentative D call: TRBD2 (5 bases). Per the germline V gene, CDR1 is SQVTM and CDR2 is ANQGSEA. Trimming left V 6 bases short and J 7 bases short, with 19 bases between. The CDR3 has 13 amino acids. The chain's CDR3 is CSVQRDSTGEQYF. In nucleotides, the CDR3 is TGCAGCGTCCAACGGGATTCAACGGGGGAGCAGTACTTC.

Remarks on this clonotype: Sequence at one end of the junction differs from germline and may be a read error. V usage is TRBV10-3 and J usage is TRBJ1-2; possibly TRBD1 for D (6 bases). In germline, CDR1 is ENHRY, CDR2 SYGVKD. CDR3 length: 15 amino acids. The CDR3 loop is CASSYSTGNNYGYTF. The CDR3 DNA reads as TGTGCCAGCAGTTACTCCACAGGGAATAACTATGGCTACACCTTC.

This chain uses TRBV24-1 with TRBJ2-7, with D perhaps TRBD2 (6 bases). The ends were cut back, 10 bases at V and 4 bases at J, with 19 bases in the middle. CDR1 is KGHDR, CDR2 SFDVKD, per germline. The CDR3 loop spans 14 amino acids. CDR3 residues: CATQRELGLYEQYF. CDR3 DNA sequence: TGTGCCACACAACGGGAGCTCGGGTTGTACGAGCAGTACTTC.

On this clonotype: Mismatch with germline at one junction end may stem from a read error. The CDR3 DNA sequence: TGTGCCAGCAGTGTCCTGACTAGCGGGGGGGCCGAGCAGTACTTC. It encodes CASSVLTSGGAEQYF. The V call is TRBV10-3, the J call TRBJ2-7; TRBD2 matches 14 bases. The germline V gene has CDR1 ENHRY and CDR2 SYGVKD. This CDR3 is built from 15 residues.

As regards this clonotype: Just one base apart from a much larger clone, this may be a read error. The DNA for the CDR3 is TGTGCCACCAGCAGAGGAAGACTAGCGGGCACACGAGAGACCCAGTACTTC. This codes for CATSRGRLAGTRETQYF. The chain combines TRBV15 with TRBJ2-5, with 10 bases identical to TRBD2. The J segment lost 4 bases and the V segment lost 1 base, leaving 9 bases of the junction unmatched. The germline V gene encodes CDR1 LNHNV and CDR2 YYDKDF (reference sequence). This CDR3 contains 17 residues.

This clonotype was recorded many times. CDR3 bases: TGTGCCACCGAGCGGCACAGGGGTGGCTACACCTTC. Translated, it gives CATERHRGGYTF. The chain has TRBV24-1 and TRBJ1-2; TRBD1 matches 7 bases. The germline gives CDR1 KGHDR, CDR2 SFDVKD. The CDR3 consists of 12 residues. V lost 9 bases to trimming and J lost 7 bases; unmatched junction nucleotides: 7.

This clonotype showed up just a few times. The V gene is TRBV6-1, the J gene TRBJ2-7; TRBD1 agrees at 9 bases. In germline, CDR1 is MNHNS, CDR2 SASEGT. V was clipped by 7 bases and J by 4 bases; unmatched bases: 5. CDR3 length: 13 amino acids. CDR3: CASTVTGGYEQYF. CDR3 DNA: TGTGCCAGCACTGTGACAGGGGGATACGAGCAGTACTTC.

Note on this clonotype: It is likely a read error, because the conserved phenylalanine at the end of the CDR3 is missing. The limits of the CDR3 on the DNA are not certain, so only TCRdb's listed CDR3 is given. The chain combines TRBV7-2 with TRBJ2-7; the table's TRBD2 call for D was not verified on the DNA. Germline V lookup: CDR1 SGHTA, CDR2 FQGNSA. Including both end residues, the CDR3 is 11 amino acids long. CDR3 sequence reads: CASSRGLAGGS.

This sequence joins TRBV4-3 and TRBJ2-7; D is undetermined. The germline V gene has CDR1 LGHNA and CDR2 YSLEER. This CDR3 is built from 15 residues. Trimming removed 1 base at V and 3 bases at J, with 13 bases between. The CDR3 loop is CASSQVLGSGYEQYF. CDR3 nucleotide sequence: TGCGCCAGCAGCCAAGTTTTAGGGTCGGGCTACGAGCAGTACTTC.

This clonotype was observed a handful of times. This sequence joins TRBV4-3 and TRBJ1-6; D call uncertain. CDR1 is LGHNA and CDR2 is YSLEER in the germline V gene. CDR3 length: 13 residues. V lost 4 bases to trimming and J lost 8 bases, with 9 bases between them. The CDR3 DNA reads TGCGCCAGCAGCCCCCCCTTTGATTCACCCCTCCACTTT. Protein sequence: CASSPPFDSPLHF.

This clonotype was seen ten or more times. V gene TRBV20-1 combines with J gene TRBJ1-5; D not resolved. The germline CDR1 and CDR2 sequences are DFQATT and SNEGSKA (reference sequence). The CDR3 contains 14 residues. V lost 3 bases and J 0 bases, leaving 9 bases between the germline ends. The CDR3 region is CSARVDYSNQPQHF. CDR3 sequence (DNA): TGCAGTGCTAGGGTCGACTATAGCAATCAGCCCCAGCATTTT.

Only a few counts were recorded for this clonotype. The rearrangement uses TRBV29-1 and TRBJ2-3; D remains ambiguous. CDR1 and CDR2 (germline): SQVTM, ANQGSEA. Trimming stripped 3 bases from V and 1 base from J, with 8 bases between. The CDR3 runs to 13 residues. CDR3 residues: CSVEWSGTDTQYF. In DNA, the CDR3 is TGCAGCGTTGAGTGGTCAGGCACAGATACGCAGTATTTT.

This clonotype was counted between two and nine times. This chain uses TRBV7-9 with TRBJ1-2; D not certain. CDR1 SEHNR and CDR2 FQNEAQ come from the germline V gene (reference sequence). Trimming removed 1 base from V and 6 bases from J, with 12 bases in between. The CDR3 is 14 amino acids. The CDR3 loop is CASSLGRASHGYTF. CDR3 nucleotide sequence: TGTGCCAGCAGCTTAGGGCGGGCCAGCCATGGCTACACCTTC.

Note on this clonotype: The CDR3 end shows no conserved phenylalanine or tryptophan, and so a read error is likely. The chain recombines TRBV20-1 with TRBJ1-1; a weak D match, TRBD1 (5 bases). V lost 8 bases to trimming and J lost 0 bases, with 19 bases between them. Germline CDR1 DFQATT, CDR2 SNEGSKA (reference sequence). The CDR3 consists of 15 residues. CDR3 protein: CSTKLAGLMNTEAFL. The CDR3 bases are TGCAGTACCAAGCTGGCGGGGCTCATGAACACTGAAGCTTTCCTT.

The table lists this clonotype with a few counts. The rearrangement joins TRBV6-1 to TRBJ2-6; D gene unclear. The CDR3 has 14 amino acids. V lost 5 bases, J lost 1 base, and 6 bases lay in between. Germline V gene sequence: CDR1 MNHNS, CDR2 SASEGT. This CDR3 reads CASSHASGANVLTF. The CDR3 DNA is TGTGCCAGCAGTCACGCTTCTGGGGCCAACGTCCTGACTTTC.

This chain joins TRBV7-9 and TRBJ2-2, with D unresolved. This CDR3 spans 13 amino acids. V shed 5 bases and J shed 7 bases, with 11 bases lying between them. Germline CDR1 reads SEHNR; CDR2 reads FQNEAQ (reference sequence). The CDR3, as DNA: TGTGCCAGCAGCCCTAATGTGCGCGGGGAGCTGTTTTTT. It is translated as CASSPNVRGELFF.

This clonotype came up a few times. The J gene is TRBJ2-5, the V gene TRBV7-2, with 8 bases identical to TRBD2. CDR3 length: 17 residues. CDR1 and CDR2 (germline): SGHTA, FQGNSA. Trimming removed 4 bases from V and 5 bases from J; junction bases left unmatched: 15. The CDR3 sequence: CASSSPRAAGGLETQYF. DNA for the CDR3: TGTGCCAGCAGCTCTCCGAGGGCGGCGGGAGGCTTGGAGACCCAGTACTTC.

The chain combines TRBV7-9 with TRBJ1-2; D perhaps matches TRBD1 (5 bases). Trimming stripped 5 bases from V and 10 bases from J, with 17 bases between. CDR1 and CDR2 (germline): SEHNR, FQNEAQ (reference sequence). The CDR3 loop spans 13 amino acids. The DNA of the CDR3 is TGTGCCAGCAGCACAGGACTAGCGGGAGTCTACACCTTC. Its translation is CASSTGLAGVYTF.

On this clonotype itself: A much larger clone differs from this one at a single base, so this may be a read error. The V gene is TRBV5-1, the J gene TRBJ1-3; D might be TRBD1 (5 bases). V lost 3 bases to trimming and J lost 1 base, with 11 bases between them. The CDR3 contains 15 residues. CDR1 and CDR2 (germline): SGHRS, YFSETQ. CDR3 in DNA: TGCGCCAGCAGCTACGCCGGGGCTTCTGGAAACACCATATATTTT. As protein: CASSYAGASGNTIYF.

This clonotype was counted at least ten times. This chain joins TRBV20-1 and TRBJ1-1; tentative D call: TRBD1 (6 bases). Germline CDR1 DFQATT, CDR2 SNEGSKA (reference sequence). V lost 1 base to trimming and J lost 11 bases, with 14 bases between them. The CDR3 has 12 residues. The CDR3 DNA follows: TGCAGTGCTAGAGCCCTAGCAGGGGAGGCTTTCTTT. Its protein product is CSARALAGEAFF.